These 19 T cell receptor beta chains were all obtained from the same sample, sequenced in a study of tumor-infiltrating lymphocytes in primary liver carcinoma. Germline DNA was extracted alongside blood RNA, which was obtained from unsorted whole blood. Constant-region priming of approximately 500 ng total RNA yielded TCR beta cDNA. It was through three nested multiplex PCR rounds of slightly modified ARM-PCR that TCR beta libraries arose. The opening two PCR rounds, around 10 cycles each, paired TRBV1-TRBV30 forward primers with a C-beta reverse primer. In TCRdb, the multiplex PCR reads were re-called with MiXCR into one record per CDR3 protein. The table includes 300,000 to 400,000 distinct CDR3 sequences, less than 70% detected once. Sequences were obtained from peripheral blood. The source is a middle-aged man with primary liver carcinoma and hepatitis B virus infection.

This clonotype showed up many times. This CDR3 is missing its conserved last phenylalanine or tryptophan, likely due to a read error. The J gene is TRBJ2-7, the V gene TRBV11-1; the D gene is possibly TRBD1 (6 bases). CDR1 SGHAT and CDR2 FQDESV come from the germline V gene (reference sequence). The V end lost 4 bases, the J end lost 2 bases, and 21 bases lay between the germline ends. The CDR3 length is 17 residues. The CDR3: CASSWAGQPGNTYEQYS. For the CDR3, the DNA is TGTGCCAGCAGCTGGGCCGGACAGCCCGGCAATACCTACGAGCAGTACTCC.

Note on this clonotype: A read error is possible here, since a much larger clone lies one base away. V and J are TRBV6-6 and TRBJ2-5; D is perhaps TRBD2 (6 bases). This CDR3 is 14 amino acids long. CDR1 and CDR2 from the germline V gene are MNHNY and SVGAGI (reference sequence). Trimming stripped 4 bases from V and 3 bases from J, with 12 bases between. CDR3 protein: CASSFNGSEETQYF. Written as DNA, the CDR3 is TGTGCCAGCAGTTTTAACGGGAGTGAAGAGACCCAGTACTTC.

Of note for this clonotype: An end of the junction does not agree with germline; a read error may underlie this. The rearrangement joins TRBV6-2 or TRBV6-3 to TRBJ2-7; 12 positions match TRBD2. The CDR3 is made up of 15 amino acids. Germline V gene sequence: CDR1 MNHEY, CDR2 SVGEGT. CDR3 nucleotides: TGTGCCAGCAGACGCGAGACTAGCGGGAGCTACGAGCAATACTTC. Its translation is CASRRETSGSYEQYF.

This clonotype was recorded at least ten times. The chain joins TRBV12-3 or TRBV12-4 to TRBJ2-1, with a tentative D call TRBD1 (7 bases). The germline V and J ends were trimmed by 5 bases and 8 bases, with 16 bases remaining between them. The CDR3 sequence is 14 residues long. Here the CDR3 reads CASSILTGEDEQFF. The CDR3 DNA reads as TGTGCCAGCAGTATCCTAACAGGGGAGGATGAGCAGTTCTTC.

This clonotype was picked up a small number of times. It may be a read error: a sequence one base away is much more abundant. The J gene is TRBJ2-5, the V gene TRBV4-1; 8 positions agree with TRBD2. The CDR3 loop spans 17 amino acids. The germline V gene encodes CDR1 MGHRA and CDR2 YSYEKL. This chain's CDR3 is CASSQAPPTGGLEIQYF. DNA of the CDR3: TGCGCCAGCAGCCAAGCCCCACCCACGGGAGGGTTGGAGATCCAGTACTTC.

This clonotype occurred a few times. The rearrangement links TRBV5-1 to TRBJ2-1, with 11 bases aligning to TRBD2. Germline CDR1 reads SGHRS; CDR2 reads YFSETQ. The CDR3 contains 15 residues. Trimming took 9 bases from V and 9 from J; bases not matched to a gene: 14. CDR3 in DNA: TGCGCCACCCAACTTTCGACTAGCGGGATAAGTGAGCAGTTCTTC. This encodes CATQLSTSGISEQFF.

A note on this clonotype: The junction shows a germline mismatch at one end, possibly a read error. This chain joins TRBV4-1 and TRBJ2-3, with D unresolved. Germline-derived CDR1 and CDR2 are MGHRA and YSYEKL. CDR3 length: 16 residues. The CDR3 DNA reads as TGCGCCAGCAGCCAAGGGCACGGATTAACCACAGATATGCAGTATTTT. This translates into CASSQGHGLTTDMQYF.

The J gene is TRBJ2-2, the V gene TRBV5-1, with D perhaps matching TRBD1 or TRBD2 (5 bases each). Trimming pared 4 bases from V and 0 bases from J, leaving 13 bases between. The CDR3 covers 16 residues. Germline V CDR1 and CDR2: SGHRS, YFSETQ. The CDR3 is CASSAASRANTGELFF. The CDR3 DNA follows: TGCGCCAGCAGCGCGGCTAGCAGGGCGAACACCGGGGAGCTGTTTTTT. The full variable domain, rest sourced from reference TRBV5-1 and TRBJ2-2, is KAGVTQTPRYLIKTRGQQVTLSCSPISGHRSVSWYQQTPGQGLQFLFEYFSETQRNKGNFPGRFSGRQFSNSRSEMNVSTLELGDSALYLCASSAASRANTGELFFGEGSRLTVL.

About this clonotype itself: A much larger clone is a single base away; this may be a read error. The V gene is TRBV6-6, the J gene TRBJ2-7, with 7 bases aligning to TRBD2. The CDR3 spans 15 residues. Germline values: CDR1 MNHNY, CDR2 SVGAGI (reference sequence). For the CDR3, the DNA is TGTGACAGCAGTTACTCTGGTGGGAGGGTATACGAGCAGTACTTC. Its translation is CDSSYSGGRVYEQYF.

The CDR3 sequence: CASRGTGGAYEQYF. In DNA form, the CDR3 reads TGTGCCAGCAGGGGGACAGGGGGCGCGTACGAGCAGTACTTC. The chain employs TRBV6-5 and TRBJ2-7; 12 bases line up with TRBD1. J lost 4 bases, V lost 6 bases, and 4 bases had no gene match. CDR1 and CDR2 (germline): MNHEY, SVGAGI. CDR3 length: 14 amino acids.

This clonotype was detected ten times or more. The V gene is TRBV6-6, the J gene TRBJ2-1, with TRBD2 identical over 11 bases. The CDR3 covers 20 residues. Germline CDR1 MNHNY, CDR2 SVGAGI (reference sequence). Trimming at V came to 6 bases and at J to 7 bases, leaving 23 bases not matched to a gene. The CDR3 nucleotides read TGTGCCAGCAGACCGACGGGGACTAGCGGAGAGGGCCGTGGAAGAAATGAGCAGTTCTTC. As protein: CASRPTGTSGEGRGRNEQFF.

Comment on this clonotype: The junction departs from germline at one end; a sequencing error may be responsible. J is TRBJ2-2 and V is TRBV12-3 or TRBV12-4, with TRBD1 as a possible D gene (6 bases). This CDR3 is 18 amino acids long. Here the CDR3 reads CANSVSRGQIINTGELFF. The CDR3 nucleotides are TGTGCCAACAGTGTCAGTAGAGGACAGATAATTAACACCGGGGAGCTGTTTTTT.

A note on this clonotype: This could be a read error, since a much larger clone is one nucleotide away. The V gene is TRBV12-3 or TRBV12-4, the J gene TRBJ2-3, with D tentatively TRBD2 (6 bases). This CDR3 region has 14 residues. CDR3 in amino acids: CANSAGGRADTQYF. The CDR3 nucleotides read TGTGCCAACAGTGCCGGGGGTAGAGCAGATACGCAGTATTTT.

This chain uses TRBV7-9 with TRBJ1-3; D may be TRBD1 (5 bases). This CDR3 has 16 residues. V was pared by 5 bases and J by 0 bases, with 14 bases between. Germline V gene sequence: CDR1 SEHNR, CDR2 FQNEAQ (reference sequence). CDR3 protein: CASSPRDSYSGNTIYF. CDR3 nucleotide sequence: TGTGCCAGCAGCCCCCGGGACTCCTACTCTGGAAACACCATATATTTT.

This clonotype appeared a single time. Here the CDR3 omits its conserved ending phenylalanine or tryptophan, so a read error is the likely source. V and J are TRBV6-1 and TRBJ2-6; 7 bases align to TRBD1. The CDR3 has 17 residues. Germline CDR1 reads MNHNS; CDR2 reads SASEGT. Here the CDR3 reads CASNLGQAFSGTNVLTL. Here the CDR3 DNA reads TGTGCCAGCAACCTAGGACAGGCCTTCTCTGGGACCAACGTCCTGACTCTC.

The rearrangement uses TRBV29-1 and TRBJ2-1; 8 bases map to TRBD1. The CDR3 totals 15 residues. V lost 0 bases to trimming and J lost 5 bases; unmatched junction nucleotides: 6. Germline V gives CDR1 SQVTM, CDR2 ANQGSEA. CDR3 protein: CSVEDPGQEHNEQFF. The CDR3 DNA is TGCAGCGTTGAAGATCCGGGACAGGAGCACAATGAGCAGTTCTTC.

As to this clonotype: Sequence at one end of the junction differs from germline and may be a read error. The rearrangement uses TRBV11-2 and TRBJ2-3; tentatively, D is TRBD2 (5 bases). The CDR3 extends over 10 amino acids. CDR1 is SGHAT and CDR2 is FQNNGV in the germline V gene. The CDR3 coding sequence is TGTGCCAGTAGTGGAGGTACGCAGTATTTC. It encodes CASSGGTQYF.

To note about this clonotype: One junction end does not reproduce the germline sequence, and a read error may be involved. This chain connects TRBV10-1 to TRBJ2-5; D is possibly TRBD1 (5 bases). This CDR3 region has 13 residues. The germline gives CDR1 WNHNN, CDR2 SYGVQD (reference sequence). CDR3 protein: CASSDSKGETQYF. As DNA, the CDR3 is TGCGCTAGCAGTGATTCCAAGGGGGAGACCCAGTACTTC.

With respect to this clonotype: The conserved closing phenylalanine or tryptophan is absent in this CDR3, likely reflecting a read error. The DNA is left out, because the CDR3 cannot be placed on it with certainty; the CDR3 is given as TCRdb lists it. The chain uses TRBV11-2 and TRBJ2-1. The CDR3 numbers 13 amino acids, ends counted. Germline CDR1 reads SGHAT; CDR2 reads FQNNGV. The CDR3 spells CASGLASYNEQLL.